These T cell receptor beta chains were read from a single sample in a study of sequential checkpoint blockade in melanoma. Clones were read by immunoSEQ multiplex PCR, and TCRdb kept only the in-frame ones, dropping some. The sample gives around 10,000 clones, less than 80% of which show up once; more than 30% is in the top ten. The sample in question was CD8+ T cells sorted from blood (inferred from file names), obtained from a patient given nivolumab and ipilimumab in sequence. The receptors here all came from a human donor with melanoma. CDR3s include the opening cysteine and the closing phenylalanine or tryptophan. A D gene is named only where the DNA matches it firmly. Clone size is not always given. Where it is, it says once, few, many or a class for expanded clones.

clone_size,j_call,d_call,v_call,cdr3_nt,cdr3_aa
NA,TRBJ2-1,NA,TRBV27,TGTGCCAGCAGTTTCGGGACTTCGGAGAGGGAGTTCTTC,CASSFGTSEREFF
NA,TRBJ2-1,NA,TRBV20-1,TGCAGTACACATTACAATGAGCAGTTCTTC,CSTHYNEQFF
NA,TRBJ2-1,TRBD2,TRBV5-4,TGTGCCAGCAGCGGGGCGCTAGCGGGAGGCTACAATGAGCAGTTCTTC,CASSGALAGGYNEQFF
NA,TRBJ2-7,TRBD2,TRBV13,TGTGCCAGCAGCCAAGATGAAACCACTAGCGGGGGGTACGAGCAGTACTTC,CASSQDETTSGGYEQYF
NA,TRBJ2-1,NA,TRBV7-8,TGTGCCAGCAACCCGGACTGGAGCTCCTACAATGAGCAGTTCTTC,CASNPDWSSYNEQFF
NA,TRBJ2-7,NA,TRBV7-9,TGTGCCAGCAGTCCGCCCCAGGCCCCTTACGAGCAGTACTTC,CASSPPQAPYEQYF
NA,TRBJ2-1,TRBD2,TRBV29-1,TGCAGCGTTGACAGCGGGGTCTACAATGAGCAGTTCTTC,CSVDSGVYNEQFF
NA,TRBJ1-2,NA,TRBV7-9,TGTGCCAGCAGCCGAGGGGGGGAGCTCTATGGCTACACCTTC,CASSRGGELYGYTF
few,TRBJ2-7,TRBD2,TRBV11-3,TGTGCCAGCAGTTCCCAGGGTAGCGGGAGGTCTCGCTACGAGCAGTACTTC,CASSSQGSGRSRYEQYF
NA,TRBJ1-2,NA,TRBV6-6,TGTGCCAGCAGTTACTACCAGGGCTATGGCTACACCTTC,CASSYYQGYGYTF
once,TRBJ2-7,NA,TRBV6-6,TGTGCCAGCAGTTACGAGGGCTTCTCCTACGAGCAGTACTTC,CASSYEGFSYEQYF
NA,TRBJ2-5,NA,TRBV18,TGTGCCAGCTCACCGACGAGGTCGAGATCCTCGACGGCCCAGTACTTC,CASSPTRSRSSTAQYF
NA,TRBJ1-1,TRBD1,TRBV27,TGTGCCAGCAGTCGGACAGGGAGGAACACTGAAGCTTTCTTT,CASSRTGRNTEAFF
NA,TRBJ1-4,NA,TRBV19,TGTGCCAGTAGTATATGGGGGGCAACTAATGAAAAACTGTTTTTT,CASSIWGATNEKLFF
NA,TRBJ1-2,TRBD1,TRBV11-2,TGTGCCAGCAGCCGTTCGGGACAGTTGGATGGCTACACCTTC,CASSRSGQLDGYTF
few,TRBJ2-4,NA,TRBV7-9,TGTGCCAGCAGCTCCCCCGGGACTGGGAACATTCAGTACTTC,CASSSPGTGNIQYF
NA,TRBJ2-7,NA,TRBV7-9,TGTGCCAGCAGTCTCGGGTCTCAGTACGAGCAGTACTTC,CASSLGSQYEQYF
NA,TRBJ2-1,TRBD2,TRBV7-3,TGTGCCAGCAGCTGGGGACTAGCGGAAAGCTACAATGAGCAGTTCTTC,CASSWGLAESYNEQFF
NA,TRBJ2-1,TRBD2,TRBV9,TGTGCCAGCAGCGTATCCCGGACTAGCGGGAAACCGACCGATGACAATGAGCAGTTCTTC,CASSVSRTSGKPTDDNEQFF
NA,TRBJ1-5,TRBD1,TRBV2,TGTGCCAGCAGTGAACCCCCAGGGGGCAGACAGCCCCAGCATTTT,CASSEPPGGRQPQHF
NA,TRBJ2-3,NA,TRBV30,TGTGCCTGGAGTATGCTCCTGACTAGCACAGATACGCAGTATTTT,CAWSMLLTSTDTQYF
NA,TRBJ2-7,NA,TRBV9,TGTGCCAGCAGCGTAGATTCGGGGGAGCAGTACTTC,CASSVDSGEQYF
NA,TRBJ2-7,NA,TRBV12-5,TGTGCTATCCTCGACAGAGACTCCTACGAGCAGTACTTC,CAILDRDSYEQYF
few,TRBJ2-1,TRBD2,TRBV7-2,TGTGCCAGCAGCCCCAGCGGGGGGAGTAACTATGAGCAGTTCTTC,CASSPSGGSNYEQFF
NA,TRBJ2-4,NA,TRBV5-1,TGCGCCAGCAGCTTCGGGGGTATTGACATTCAGTACTTC,CASSFGGIDIQYF
NA,TRBJ2-7,TRBD1,TRBV4-3,TGCGCCAGCAGCCCCGGGACAGGGGTAACCTACGAGCAGTACTTC,CASSPGTGVTYEQYF
NA,TRBJ1-6,NA,TRBV1,TGCACCAGCAGCCAAGATACAGGGGGGATCCGTTACTCCTATAATTCACCCCTCCACTTT,CTSSQDTGGIRYSYNSPLHF
once,TRBJ2-1,NA,TRBV9,TGTGCCAGCAGTGAATTCGCTCGGGAGCAGTACAATGAGCAGTTCTTC,CASSEFAREQYNEQFF
NA,TRBJ2-1,TRBD2,TRBV10-2,TGCGCCGCCTTGGGACTAGCGGGGGACAATGAGCAGTTCTTC,CAALGLAGDNEQFF
NA,TRBJ1-2,TRBD1,TRBV5-4,TGTGCCAGCAGCTTGGGTCTCGGGACAGGGTTAAATGGCTACACCTTC,CASSLGLGTGLNGYTF
NA,TRBJ1-1,TRBD1,TRBV5-4,TGTGCCAGCAGCTTGGACAGGGGGCAGGAGGACACTGAAGCTTTCTTT,CASSLDRGQEDTEAFF
NA,TRBJ2-3,TRBD2,TRBV9,TGTGCCAGCAGCGTACCCACGGGAGGAGGTCCAGATACGCAGTATTTT,CASSVPTGGGPDTQYF
NA,TRBJ1-1,TRBD1,TRBV7-9,TGTGCCAGCAGCTCGACAGGGTTTGCCACTGAAGCTTTCTTT,CASSSTGFATEAFF
few,TRBJ2-5,NA,TRBV9,TGTGCCAGCAGCGTAGGGGGGGGGCGAGAGACCCAGTACTTC,CASSVGGGRETQYF
NA,TRBJ2-7,NA,TRBV27,TGTGCCAGCAGTTTTCACGGCTCCTACGAGCAGTACTTC,CASSFHGSYEQYF
NA,TRBJ2-7,NA,TRBV1,TGCACCAGCGGGGGGGACATGGAGAAATACGAGCAGTACTTC,CTSGGDMEKYEQYF
NA,TRBJ2-1,NA,TRBV19,TGTGCCAGTAGTATAGTGAGTGGGGGCTCCTTTTTGAATGAGCAGTTCTTC,CASSIVSGGSFLNEQFF
NA,TRBJ1-1,NA,TRBV19,TGTGCCAGTACGGAGAAGACCTGGAGGACTGAAGCTTTCTTT,CASTEKTWRTEAFF
NA,TRBJ2-7,TRBD2,TRBV6-6,TGTGCCAGCACCGGACTAGCGGGGATCTACGAGCAGTACTTC,CASTGLAGIYEQYF
NA,TRBJ1-1,TRBD1,TRBV19,TGTGCCAGTATCCAAACCTGGGGACAGGGGCCCAATGACACTGAAGCTTTCTTT,CASIQTWGQGPNDTEAFF
NA,TRBJ2-7,TRBD1,TRBV27,TGTGCCAGCACTAGACGGACAGGGCGCTCCTACGAGCAGTACTTC,CASTRRTGRSYEQYF
NA,TRBJ2-7,TRBD1,TRBV9,TGTGCCAGCAGCGAGGGGACAGGGTCCTACGAGCAGTACTTC,CASSEGTGSYEQYF
NA,TRBJ1-2,TRBD1,TRBV5-1,TGCGCCAGCAGCCTAGGGACAGCGAACTATGGCTACACCTTC,CASSLGTANYGYTF
NA,TRBJ1-2,TRBD1,TRBV9,TGTGCCAGCAGCGGGTACAGGGGGCTACTTACCTATGGCTACACCTTC,CASSGYRGLLTYGYTF